These 20 T cell receptor beta chains were all obtained from the same sample, sequenced in a study of OX40 agonist ivuxolimab in advanced cancers. The method was immunoSEQ multiplex PCR; TCRdb's version includes in-frame clones alone and lacks a portion of them. The sample records around 61,000 clones, approximately 81% being singletons. Specimen: CD4+ or CD8+ T cells sorted from blood, collected in a trial of the OX40 agonist ivuxolimab. These receptors were obtained from an adult with an advanced solid tumor such as melanoma, head and neck, liver or kidney cancer.

V gene TRBV19 combines with J gene TRBJ1-1, with D perhaps matching TRBD1 (5 bases). This CDR3 is built from 13 residues. Looked up from germline, CDR1 is LNHDA and CDR2 is SQIVND (reference sequence). Trimming left V 4 bases short and J 7 bases short, with 13 bases between. The CDR3 spells CASSTGLGGEAFF. The CDR3 coding sequence is TGTGCCAGTAGTACCGGACTGGGGGGTGAAGCTTTCTTT. The full variable domain, completed using reference TRBV19 and TRBJ1-1, is DGGITQSPKYLFRKEGQNVTLSCEQNLNHDAMYWYRQDPGQGLRLIYYSQIVNDFQKGDIAEGYSVSREKKESFPLTVTSAQKNPTAFYLCASSTGLGGEAFFGQGTRLTVV.

This clone was seen a single time. The V gene is TRBV7-2, the J gene TRBJ2-7; possibly TRBD2 for D (5 bases). Trimming took off 4 bases at V and 3 bases at J, with 13 bases between the two ends. This CDR3 is built from 14 residues. CDR1 is SGHTA, CDR2 FQGNSA, per germline. The CDR3 here is CASSYPTRNYEQYF. CDR3 bases: TGTGCCAGCAGCTACCCAACTAGGAACTACGAGCAGTACTTC.

This clone was detected only once. The chain couples TRBV7-8 to TRBJ2-3; 12 bases line up with TRBD2. CDR1 is SGHVS, CDR2 FQNEAQ, per germline. This CDR3 comprises 13 residues. V shed 7 bases, J shed 5 bases, and the junction held 1 base outside the gene matches. Here the CDR3 DNA reads TGTGCCAGCACTAGCGGGAGGGGAGATACGCAGTATTTT. It translates to CASTSGRGDTQYF.

The chain employs TRBV11-1 and TRBJ1-1; no firm D call. CDR1 is SGHAT, CDR2 FQDESV, per germline (reference sequence). Trimming pared 3 bases from V and 1 base from J, leaving 9 bases between. The CDR3 loop spans 14 amino acids. For the CDR3, the DNA is TGTGCCAGCAGCTTCCCATTGGGGAACACTGAAGCTTTCTTT. Translation gives CASSFPLGNTEAFF.

V usage is TRBV18 and J usage is TRBJ1-3, with 8 bases lining up with TRBD1. CDR3 length: 14 amino acids. Germline V gene lookup returns CDR1 KGHSH and CDR2 LQKENI. V was pared by 2 bases and J by 6 bases, with 3 bases of the junction left unmatched. The CDR3 nucleotides are TGTGCCAGCTCACCAGAGACAGGGGAAAACACCATATATTTT. Translated: CASSPETGENTIYF.

The chain combines TRBV10-3 with TRBJ2-7; D might be TRBD1 (6 bases). Trimming pared 9 bases from V and 6 bases from J, leaving 21 bases between. This CDR3 comprises 14 residues. Germline V gives CDR1 ENHRY, CDR2 SYGVKD. CDR3 sequence (DNA): TGTGCCATACAATCGGGGCAGGGGACCCCCGAGCAGTACTTC. Encoded protein: CAIQSGQGTPEQYF.

This clone was seen only a few times. The chain couples TRBV28 to TRBJ2-7; 9 bases map to TRBD1. The CDR3 covers 19 residues. Germline loops: CDR1 MDHEN, CDR2 SYDVKM. J lost 3 bases, V lost 5 bases, and 20 bases had no gene match. The CDR3 DNA reads as TGTGCCAGCAGTGAACAAAAGGGATTTCTAGGACAGGGGTTCTACGAGCAGTACTTC. Encoded protein: CASSEQKGFLGQGFYEQYF.

This rearrangement joins TRBV5-4 to TRBJ2-7; 16 nucleotides agree with TRBD2. The CDR3 runs 16 residues. Per the germline V gene, CDR1 is SGHNT and CDR2 is YYREEE (reference sequence). Losses at the gene ends were 4 bases for V and 5 bases for J; bases not matched to a gene: 6. The CDR3 DNA sequence: TGTGCCAGCAGCCGGGGACTAGCGGGAGGGCCTGACGAGCAGTACTTC. It is translated as CASSRGLAGGPDEQYF.

This clone appeared a single time. The genes are TRBV7-2 and TRBJ2-2, with 10 bases lining up with TRBD1. CDR3 length: 15 amino acids. The junction had 6 bases not matched to a gene; V was cut back by 5 bases and J by 6 bases. The germline V gene has CDR1 SGHTA and CDR2 FQGNSA. As DNA, the CDR3 is TGTGCCAGCAGCCGGGACAGGGGCCTGGCCGGGGAGCTGTTTTTT. Protein product: CASSRDRGLAGELFF.

The rearrangement uses TRBV5-6 and TRBJ2-7; TRBD2 matches at 12 bases. With V trimmed by 4 bases and J by 2 bases, 4 bases remained unmatched. There are 15 residues in the CDR3. Germline values: CDR1 SGHDT, CDR2 YYEEEE. CDR3 nucleotide sequence: TGTGCCAGCAGCCGCCTAGCGGGGGGGACCTACGAGCAGTACTTC. This encodes CASSRLAGGTYEQYF.

The CDR3 DNA reads TGTGCCAGCAGCTTGGCGGCTTTGACAGCCTCGAGTATGAACACTGAAGCTTTCTTT. Translated: CASSLAALTASSMNTEAFF. This chain joins TRBV5-5 and TRBJ1-1; TRBD1 might be the D (5 bases). CDR3 length: 19 residues. Germline lookup yields CDR1 SGHKS and CDR2 YYEKEE (reference sequence). The V and J ends lost 0 bases and 0 bases respectively, with 21 bases between them.

The V call is TRBV7-2, the J call TRBJ2-7; TRBD2 agrees at 15 bases. The CDR3 is 19 amino acids. The germline CDR1 and CDR2 sequences are SGHTA and FQGNSA. Germline trimming cut 4 bases from V and 2 bases from J; bases unmatched to any gene: 12. The CDR3 DNA reads TGTGCCAGCAGCTCCCGGACTAGCGGGAGGGCTGAGGGGACCTACGAGCAGTACTTC. Amino acid sequence: CASSSRTSGRAEGTYEQYF.

J is TRBJ1-1 and V is TRBV6-6; D is perhaps TRBD1 (6 bases). CDR3 length: 15 residues. Trimming pared 5 bases from V and 6 bases from J, leaving 19 bases between. In germline, CDR1 is MNHNY, CDR2 SVGAGI (reference sequence). The CDR3 region is CASSVQGPQYPEAFF. DNA of the CDR3: TGTGCCAGCAGTGTACAGGGACCACAGTACCCTGAAGCTTTCTTT.

The rearrangement links TRBV27 to TRBJ1-5, with D tentatively TRBD1 (5 bases). Between the trimmed V and J ends, which lost 5 bases and 0 bases, there was a span of 14 bases. The CDR3 loop spans 16 amino acids. The germline V gene encodes CDR1 MNHEY and CDR2 SMNVEV (reference sequence). CDR3: CASSLKQDYSNQPQHF. The CDR3 DNA follows: TGTGCCAGCAGTCTGAAACAGGACTATAGCAATCAGCCCCAGCATTTT.

Only a few counts were recorded for this clone. The J gene is TRBJ2-2, the V gene TRBV14; possible D gene TRBD1, 6 bases. CDR3 length: 15 residues. The germline CDR1 and CDR2 sequences are SGHDN and FVKESK. V was cut by 4 bases and J by 4 bases, with 13 bases left in between. CDR3 nucleotides: TGTGCCAGCAGCCGGCTACAGGGTGGCACCGGGGAGCTGTTTTTT. It is translated as CASSRLQGGTGELFF.

This chain joins TRBV28 and TRBJ2-4; 13 bases align to TRBD2. After removal of 7 bases from V and 0 bases from J, the junction contained 6 bases not matched to a gene. This CDR3 has 17 residues. CDR1 is MDHEN, CDR2 SYDVKM, per germline. The chain's CDR3 is CASKGTSGALAKNIQYF. As DNA, the CDR3 is TGTGCCAGCAAAGGGACTAGCGGGGCTCTAGCCAAAAACATTCAGTACTTC.

The rearrangement joins TRBV28 to TRBJ1-2; possibly TRBD1 for D (6 bases). CDR1 MDHEN and CDR2 SYDVKM come from the germline V gene. The ends were cut back, 6 bases at V and 5 bases at J, with 22 bases in the middle. CDR3 size: 16 residues. CDR3 DNA sequence: TGTGCCAGCAGCCCGGGACAACACAGAAACTATTATGGCTACACCTTC. Translated: CASSPGQHRNYYGYTF.

V and J are TRBV9 and TRBJ2-2, with D perhaps matching TRBD2 (6 bases). V gave up 6 bases and J gave up 9 bases, with 18 bases separating them. The CDR3 contains 14 residues. Germline assignment: CDR1 SGDLS and CDR2 YYNGEE. In nucleotides, the CDR3 is TGTGCCAGCAAAAGGGACTCTAGTGTACGGGAGCTGTTTTTT. Amino acids: CASKRDSSVRELFF. Filled out from reference TRBV9 and TRBJ2-2, the complete variable domain reads DSGVTQTPKHLITATGQRVTLRCSPRSGDLSVYWYQQSLDQGLQFLIQYYNGEERAKGNILERFSAQQFPDLHSELNLSSLELGDSALYFCASKRDSSVRELFFGEGSRLTVL.

This clone was observed a handful of times. The chain carries TRBV7-9 and TRBJ1-2; no reliable D call. V was clipped by 0 bases and J by 4 bases, with 15 bases between them. The CDR3 totals 16 residues. The germline gives CDR1 SEHNR, CDR2 FQNEAQ (reference sequence). The CDR3 region is CASSLAETLHSYGYTF. The CDR3 DNA follows: TGTGCCAGCAGCTTAGCAGAAACTCTCCATTCCTATGGCTACACCTTC. The whole variable domain, remainder taken from reference TRBV7-9 and TRBJ1-2, is DTGVSQNPRHKITKRGQNVTFRCDPISEHNRLYWYRQTLGQGPEFLTYFQNEAQLEKSRLLSDRFSAERPKGSFSTLEIQRTEQGDSAMYLCASSLAETLHSYGYTFGSGTRLTVV.

J is TRBJ1-5 and V is TRBV6-5; D is possibly TRBD1 (6 bases). The germline V gene encodes CDR1 MNHEY and CDR2 SVGAGI. V was cut by 6 bases and J by 7 bases, with 13 bases left in between. The CDR3 loop spans 13 amino acids. As DNA, the CDR3 is TGTGCCAGCAGGGGGGAAAGGGGGCAGCCCCAGCATTTT. Its protein is CASRGERGQPQHF.